Listed here is a single T cell receptor (beta chain). Antigen unknown. Germline V gene sequence: CDR1 SGHTS, CDR2 YDEGEE. The V and J ends lost 0 bases and 2 bases, in that order; junction bases with no gene match: 12. CDR3 length: 18 amino acids. These data belong to a study of T cell responses to AZD1222 COVID-19 vaccine. TCRdb's table, derived via immunoSEQ multiplex PCR, lists solely in-frame clones and lacks some. The sample lists roughly 120,000 clones, approximately 85% occurring once. General observations from the study: Vaccine-related CD4 TCRs covered spike, predominating at 160-218 and 743-854.

V and J are TRBV5-8 and TRBJ2-3; TRBD2 matches at 7 bases. The source of this sequence is an adult in good health. The sequencing used peripheral blood, collected on day 0 of MenACWY control vaccination. CDR3 DNA: TGTGCCAGCAGCTTGGGCCCCCAAGCGGGGTCATACACAGATACGCAGTATTTT. This sequence encodes CASSLGPQAGSYTDTQYF.